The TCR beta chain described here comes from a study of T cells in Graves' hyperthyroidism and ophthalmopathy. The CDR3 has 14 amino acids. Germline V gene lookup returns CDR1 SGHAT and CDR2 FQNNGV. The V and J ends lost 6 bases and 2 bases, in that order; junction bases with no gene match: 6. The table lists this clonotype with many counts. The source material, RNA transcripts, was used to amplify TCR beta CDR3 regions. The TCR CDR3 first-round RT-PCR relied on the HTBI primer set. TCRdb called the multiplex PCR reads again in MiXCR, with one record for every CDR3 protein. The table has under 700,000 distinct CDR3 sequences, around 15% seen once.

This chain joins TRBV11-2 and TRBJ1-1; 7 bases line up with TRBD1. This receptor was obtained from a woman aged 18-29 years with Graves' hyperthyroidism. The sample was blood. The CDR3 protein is CASSSRTGNTEAFF. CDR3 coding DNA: TGTGCCAGCAGTTCACGGACAGGCAACACTGAAGCTTTCTTT. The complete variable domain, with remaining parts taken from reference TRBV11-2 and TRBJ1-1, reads EAGVAQSPRYKIIEKRQSVAFWCNPISGHATLYWYQQILGQGPKLLIQFQNNGVVDDSQLPKDRFSAERLKGVDSTLKIQPAKLEDSAVYLCASSSRTGNTEAFFGQGTRLTVV.